This TCR beta chain was retrieved from a study of T cells in Graves' hyperthyroidism and ophthalmopathy. Germline V CDR1 and CDR2: LGHDT, YNNKEL (reference sequence). The CDR3 spans 15 residues. V was cut by 0 bases and J by 3 bases, with 11 bases left in between. RNA transcripts were the template for amplifying TCR beta CDR3 regions. TCR CDR3 regions were first amplified by RT-PCR with HTBI primers. TCRdb re-called the multiplex PCR reads with MiXCR, one entry per CDR3 protein. The repertoire holds around 390,000 distinct CDR3 sequences, with about 14% as singletons. This clonotype appeared many times.

Source material: blood. This clonotype was obtained from a woman in her 30s with Graves' ophthalmopathy. V gene TRBV3-1 combines with J gene TRBJ1-2; D is perhaps TRBD1 (5 bases). CDR3: CASSQESMGDYGYTF. CDR3 in DNA: TGTGCCAGCAGCCAAGAATCTATGGGGGACTATGGCTACACCTTC. Looking up the rest from reference TRBV3-1 and TRBJ1-2 gives the full variable domain: DTAVSQTPKYLVTQMGNDKSIKCEQNLGHDTMYWYKQDSKKFLKIMFSYNNKELIINETVPNRFSPKSPDKAHLNLHINSLELGDSAVYFCASSQESMGDYGYTFGSGTRLTVV.